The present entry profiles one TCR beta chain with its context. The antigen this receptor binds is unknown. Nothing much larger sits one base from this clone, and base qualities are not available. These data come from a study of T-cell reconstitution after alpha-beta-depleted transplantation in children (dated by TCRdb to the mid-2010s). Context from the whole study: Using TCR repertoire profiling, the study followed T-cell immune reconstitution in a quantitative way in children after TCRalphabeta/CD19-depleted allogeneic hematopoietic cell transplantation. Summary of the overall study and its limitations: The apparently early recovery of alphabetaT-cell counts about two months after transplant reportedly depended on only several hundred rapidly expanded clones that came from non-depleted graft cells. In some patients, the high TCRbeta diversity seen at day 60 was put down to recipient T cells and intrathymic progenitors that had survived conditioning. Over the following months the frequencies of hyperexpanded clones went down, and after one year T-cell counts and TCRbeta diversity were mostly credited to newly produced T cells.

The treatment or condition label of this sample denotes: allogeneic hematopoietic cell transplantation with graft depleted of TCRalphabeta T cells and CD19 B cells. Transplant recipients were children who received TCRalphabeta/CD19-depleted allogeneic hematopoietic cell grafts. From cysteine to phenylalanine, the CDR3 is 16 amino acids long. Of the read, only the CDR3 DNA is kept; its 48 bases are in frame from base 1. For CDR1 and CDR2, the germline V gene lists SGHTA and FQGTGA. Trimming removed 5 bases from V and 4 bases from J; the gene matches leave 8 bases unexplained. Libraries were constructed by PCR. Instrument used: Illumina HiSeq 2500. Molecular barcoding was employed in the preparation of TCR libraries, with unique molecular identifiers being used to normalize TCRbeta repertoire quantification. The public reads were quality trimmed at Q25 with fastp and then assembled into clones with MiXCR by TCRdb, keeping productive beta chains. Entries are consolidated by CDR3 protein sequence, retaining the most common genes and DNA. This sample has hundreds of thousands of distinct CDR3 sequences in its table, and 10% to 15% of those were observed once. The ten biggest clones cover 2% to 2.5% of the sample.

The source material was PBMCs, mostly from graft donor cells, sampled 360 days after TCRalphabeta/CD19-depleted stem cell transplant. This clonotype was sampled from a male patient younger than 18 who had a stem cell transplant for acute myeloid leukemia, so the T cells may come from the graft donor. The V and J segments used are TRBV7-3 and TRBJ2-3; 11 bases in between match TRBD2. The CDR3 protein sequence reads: CASSPLAGGPPDTQYF. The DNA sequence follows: TGTGCCAGCAGCCCGTTAGCGGGAGGGCCCCCAGATACGCAGTATTTT. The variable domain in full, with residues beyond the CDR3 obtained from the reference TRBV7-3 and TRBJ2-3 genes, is GAGVSQTPSNKVTEKGKYVELRCDPISGHTALYWYRQSLGQGPEFLIYFQGTGAADDSGLPNDRFFAVRPEGSVSTLKIQRTERGDSAVYLCASSPLAGGPPDTQYFGPGTRLTVL.